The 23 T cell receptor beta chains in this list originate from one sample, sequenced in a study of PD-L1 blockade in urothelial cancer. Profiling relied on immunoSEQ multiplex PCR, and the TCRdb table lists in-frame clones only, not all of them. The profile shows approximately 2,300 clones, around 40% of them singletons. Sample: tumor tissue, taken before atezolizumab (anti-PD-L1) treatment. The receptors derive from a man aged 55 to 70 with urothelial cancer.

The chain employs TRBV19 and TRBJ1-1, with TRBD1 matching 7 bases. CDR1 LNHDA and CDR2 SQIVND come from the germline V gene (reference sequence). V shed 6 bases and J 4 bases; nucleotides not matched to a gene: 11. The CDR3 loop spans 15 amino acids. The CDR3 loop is CASRTTGLRGTEAFF. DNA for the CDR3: TGTGCCAGTAGGACGACAGGGCTGAGGGGCACTGAAGCTTTCTTT. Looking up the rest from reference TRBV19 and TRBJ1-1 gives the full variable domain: DGGITQSPKYLFRKEGQNVTLSCEQNLNHDAMYWYRQDPGQGLRLIYYSQIVNDFQKGDIAEGYSVSREKKESFPLTVTSAQKNPTAFYLCASRTTGLRGTEAFFGQGTRLTVV.

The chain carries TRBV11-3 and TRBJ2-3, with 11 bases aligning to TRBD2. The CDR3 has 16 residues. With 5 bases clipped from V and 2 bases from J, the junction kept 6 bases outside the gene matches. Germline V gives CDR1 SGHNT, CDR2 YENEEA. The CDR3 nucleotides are TGTGCCAGCAGCAGGTTAGCGGGAGGGTACACAGATACGCAGTATTTT. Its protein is CASSRLAGGYTDTQYF.

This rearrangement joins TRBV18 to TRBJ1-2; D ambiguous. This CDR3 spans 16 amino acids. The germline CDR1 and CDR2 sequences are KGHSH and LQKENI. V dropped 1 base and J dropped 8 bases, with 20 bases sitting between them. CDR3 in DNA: TGTGCCAGCTCACCACAGCCGCGGTTGGGAATGGAGGGCTACACCTTC. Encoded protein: CASSPQPRLGMEGYTF.

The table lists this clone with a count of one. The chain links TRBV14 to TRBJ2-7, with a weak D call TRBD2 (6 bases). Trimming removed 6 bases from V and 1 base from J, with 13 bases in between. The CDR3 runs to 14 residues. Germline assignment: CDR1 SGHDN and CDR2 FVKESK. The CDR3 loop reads CASSPDYRSYEQYF. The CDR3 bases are TGTGCCAGCAGTCCGGACTATAGGTCCTACGAGCAGTACTTC. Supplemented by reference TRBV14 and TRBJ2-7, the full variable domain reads EAGVTQFPSHSVIEKGQTVTLRCDPISGHDNLYWYRRVMGKEIKFLLHFVKESKQDESGMPNNRFLAERTGGTYSTLKVQPAELEDSGVYFCASSPDYRSYEQYFGPGTRLTVT.

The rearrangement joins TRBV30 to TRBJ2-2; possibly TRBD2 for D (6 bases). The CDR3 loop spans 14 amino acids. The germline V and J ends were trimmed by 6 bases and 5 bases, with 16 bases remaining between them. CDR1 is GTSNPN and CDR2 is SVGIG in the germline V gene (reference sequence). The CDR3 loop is CACPQRRGTGELFF. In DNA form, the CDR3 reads TGTGCCTGCCCCCAAAGGAGGGGAACCGGGGAGCTGTTTTTT.

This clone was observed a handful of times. DNA for the CDR3: TGTGCCAGCAGTTTTCGAGTTGGGGACACTGAAGCTTTCTTT. Its translation is CASSFRVGDTEAFF. The chain is built from TRBV28 and TRBJ1-1; D is unresolved. Between the trimmed V and J ends, which lost 3 bases and 3 bases, there was a span of 11 bases. The CDR3 spans 14 residues. Germline-derived CDR1 and CDR2 are MDHEN and SYDVKM.

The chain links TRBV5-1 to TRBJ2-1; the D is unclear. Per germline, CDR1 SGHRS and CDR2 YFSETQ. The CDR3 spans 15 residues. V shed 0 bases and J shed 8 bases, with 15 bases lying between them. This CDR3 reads CASSLGGKSTDEQFF. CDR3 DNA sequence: TGCGCCAGCAGCTTGGGGGGAAAGAGCACCGATGAGCAGTTCTTC.

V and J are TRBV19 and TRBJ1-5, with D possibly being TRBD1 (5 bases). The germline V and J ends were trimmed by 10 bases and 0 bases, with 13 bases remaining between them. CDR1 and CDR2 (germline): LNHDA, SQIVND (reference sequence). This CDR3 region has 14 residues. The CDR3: CATRQPYSNQPQHF. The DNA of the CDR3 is TGTGCCACTAGACAGCCGTATAGCAATCAGCCCCAGCATTTT.

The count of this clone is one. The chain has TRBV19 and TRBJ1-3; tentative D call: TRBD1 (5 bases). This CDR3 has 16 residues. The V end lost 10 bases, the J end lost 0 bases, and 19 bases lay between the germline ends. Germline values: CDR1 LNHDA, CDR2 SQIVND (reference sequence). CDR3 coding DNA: TGTGCCACCCGGGACGGGTCAGGGTTCTCTGGAAACACCATATATTTT. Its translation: CATRDGSGFSGNTIYF.

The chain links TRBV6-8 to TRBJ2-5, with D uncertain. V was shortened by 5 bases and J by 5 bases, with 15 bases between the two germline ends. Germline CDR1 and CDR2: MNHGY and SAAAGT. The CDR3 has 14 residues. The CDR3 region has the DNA TGTGCCAGCAGTGGATGGATGAGTGGGGAGACCCAGTACTTC. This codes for CASSGWMSGETQYF.

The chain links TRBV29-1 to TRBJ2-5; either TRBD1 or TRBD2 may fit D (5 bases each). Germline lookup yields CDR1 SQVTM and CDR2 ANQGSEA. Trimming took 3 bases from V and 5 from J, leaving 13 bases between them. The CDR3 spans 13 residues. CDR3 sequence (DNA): TGCAGCGTTGAGTTGAGGGGTGTGGAGACCCAGTACTTC. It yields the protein CSVELRGVETQYF.

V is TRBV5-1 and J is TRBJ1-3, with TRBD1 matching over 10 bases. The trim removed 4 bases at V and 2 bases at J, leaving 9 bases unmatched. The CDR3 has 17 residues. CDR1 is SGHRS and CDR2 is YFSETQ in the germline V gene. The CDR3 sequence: CASSPVTGTGAGNTIYF. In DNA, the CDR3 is TGCGCCAGCAGCCCCGTGACCGGGACAGGGGCTGGAAACACCATATATTTT. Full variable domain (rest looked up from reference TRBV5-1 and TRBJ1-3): KAGVTQTPRYLIKTRGQQVTLSCSPISGHRSVSWYQQTPGQGLQFLFEYFSETQRNKGNFPGRFSGRQFSNSRSEMNVSTLELGDSALYLCASSPVTGTGAGNTIYFGEGSWLTVV.

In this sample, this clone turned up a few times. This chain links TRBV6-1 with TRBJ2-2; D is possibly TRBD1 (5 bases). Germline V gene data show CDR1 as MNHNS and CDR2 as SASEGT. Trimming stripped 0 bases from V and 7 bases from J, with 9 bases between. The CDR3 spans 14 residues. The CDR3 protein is CASSEAAGFGELFF. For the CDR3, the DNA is TGTGCCAGCAGTGAAGCAGCAGGGTTCGGGGAGCTGTTTTTT.

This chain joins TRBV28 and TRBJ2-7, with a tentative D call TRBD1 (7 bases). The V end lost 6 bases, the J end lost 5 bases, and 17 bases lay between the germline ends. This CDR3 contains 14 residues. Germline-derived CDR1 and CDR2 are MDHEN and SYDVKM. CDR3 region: CASRTGPGGNEQYF. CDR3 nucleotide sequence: TGTGCCAGCAGAACAGGGCCAGGGGGGAACGAGCAGTACTTC.

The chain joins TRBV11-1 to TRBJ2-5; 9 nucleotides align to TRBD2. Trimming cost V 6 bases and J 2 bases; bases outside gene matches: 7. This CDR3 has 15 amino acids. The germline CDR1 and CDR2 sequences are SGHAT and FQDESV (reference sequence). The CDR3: CASSRKAGGQETQYF. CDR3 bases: TGTGCCAGCAGTCGCAAAGCGGGAGGACAAGAGACCCAGTACTTC.

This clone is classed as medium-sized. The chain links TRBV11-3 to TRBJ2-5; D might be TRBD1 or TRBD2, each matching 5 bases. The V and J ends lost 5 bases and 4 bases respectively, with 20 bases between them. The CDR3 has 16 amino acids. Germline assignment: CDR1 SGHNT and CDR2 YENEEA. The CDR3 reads CASSPAPLGGGETQYF. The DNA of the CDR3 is TGTGCCAGCAGCCCGGCCCCCCTTGGGGGTGGAGAGACCCAGTACTTC.

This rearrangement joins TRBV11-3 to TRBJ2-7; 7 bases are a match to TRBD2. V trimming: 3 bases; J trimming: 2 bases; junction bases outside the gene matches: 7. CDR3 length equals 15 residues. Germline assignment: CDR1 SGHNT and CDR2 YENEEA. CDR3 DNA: TGTGCCAGCAGCTTGGGAGGGACTGAAACCTACGAGCAGTACTTC. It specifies CASSLGGTETYEQYF.

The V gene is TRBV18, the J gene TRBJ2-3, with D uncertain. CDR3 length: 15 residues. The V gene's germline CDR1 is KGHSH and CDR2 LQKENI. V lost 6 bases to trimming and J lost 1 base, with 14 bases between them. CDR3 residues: CASSPNRHGTDTQYF. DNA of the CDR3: TGTGCCAGCTCTCCGAACAGACACGGCACAGATACGCAGTATTTT.

The CDR3 coding sequence is TGTGCCAGCAGTTGGCTGAGCTCCTACAATGAGCAGTTCTTC. Its translation: CASSWLSSYNEQFF. This rearrangement joins TRBV11-3 to TRBJ2-1, with unresolved D. Between the trimmed V and J ends, which lost 6 bases and 0 bases, there was a span of 9 bases. CDR1 and CDR2 from the germline V gene are SGHNT and YENEEA. The CDR3 loop spans 14 amino acids. The whole variable domain, filled in from reference TRBV11-3 and TRBJ2-1, reads EAGVVQSPRYKIIEKKQPVAFWCNPISGHNTLYWYLQNLGQGPELLIRYENEEAVDDSQLPKDRFSAERLKGVDSTLKIQPAELGDSAVYLCASSWLSSYNEQFFGPGTRLTVL.

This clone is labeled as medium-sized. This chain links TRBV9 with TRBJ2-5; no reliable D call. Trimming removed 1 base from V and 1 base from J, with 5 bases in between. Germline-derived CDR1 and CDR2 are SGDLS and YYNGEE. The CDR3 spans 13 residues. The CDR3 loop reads CASSVTGQETQYF. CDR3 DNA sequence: TGTGCCAGCAGCGTAACGGGCCAAGAGACCCAGTACTTC.

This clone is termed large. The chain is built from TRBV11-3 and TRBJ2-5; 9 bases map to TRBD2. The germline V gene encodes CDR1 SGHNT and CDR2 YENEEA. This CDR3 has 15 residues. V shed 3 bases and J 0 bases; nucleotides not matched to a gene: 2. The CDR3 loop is CASSFGTSNQETQYF. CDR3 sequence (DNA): TGTGCCAGCAGCTTTGGGACTAGCAACCAAGAGACCCAGTACTTC.

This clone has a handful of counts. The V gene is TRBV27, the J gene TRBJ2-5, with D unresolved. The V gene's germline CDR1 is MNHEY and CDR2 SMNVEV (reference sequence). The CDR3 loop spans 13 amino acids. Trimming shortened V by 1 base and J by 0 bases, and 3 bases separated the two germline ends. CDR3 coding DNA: TGTGCCAGCAGTTTATTACACCAAGAGACCCAGTACTTC. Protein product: CASSLLHQETQYF.

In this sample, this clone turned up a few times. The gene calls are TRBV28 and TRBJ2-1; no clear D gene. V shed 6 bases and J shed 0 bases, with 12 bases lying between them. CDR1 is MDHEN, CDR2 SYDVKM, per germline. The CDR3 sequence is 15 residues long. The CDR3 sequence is CASRSVGTSYNEQFF. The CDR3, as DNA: TGTGCCAGCAGGTCTGTTGGAACCTCCTACAATGAGCAGTTCTTC.